This T cell receptor (beta chain) was sequenced during a study of a mutant IDH1 vaccine in newly diagnosed glioma. For the study at large: Investigators started vaccination 4-6 weeks after radiotherapy alone, or with temozolomide cycles. Most patients had received both radiotherapy and temozolomide, the prior options being radiotherapy, temozolomide, or both.

Measured with immunoSEQ multiplex PCR; TCRdb has only the in-frame clones, and not every one. The profile covers about 65,000 clones, with about 85% appearing a single time and less than 5% taken by the ten largest. Sample time point: week 23, last vaccination. The investigators gave 300 ug of mutant IDH1 20-mer peptide in each vaccine dose, together with topical imiquimod. Donors' newly diagnosed IDH1-mutant WHO grade 3 or 4 astrocytomas lacked nuclear ATRX. In the case of this clone: The antigen is unknown.

This specimen consisted of PBMCs, obtained from a glioma patient whose treatment included an IDH1 peptide vaccine. The clonotype comes from a man between 25 and 39 years old with glioma.

The CDR3 here is CAWSVLRGRRDGYTF. The CDR3 DNA is TGTGCCTGGAGTGTACTTAGGGGGCGCAGGGACGGCTACACCTTC. V is TRBV30 and J is TRBJ1-2, with 7 bases fitting TRBD1. In germline, CDR1 is GTSNPN, CDR2 SVGIG (reference sequence). The CDR3 consists of 15 residues. The V and J ends lost 0 bases and 8 bases, in that order; junction bases with no gene match: 12.